This record concerns one TCR beta chain sequence. Its antigen remains unknown. This sample was included in a study of OX40 agonist ivuxolimab in advanced cancers. Study-wide context: Those enrolled were about 80% male, with a mean age of approximately 60 years and ages from about 20 to 85.

Study-wide findings and caveats: Some nonresponders likewise displayed low normalized T-cell clonal expansion.

Measured with immunoSEQ multiplex PCR; TCRdb has only the in-frame clones, and not every one. This table holds under 20,000 clones, 70% to 90% found once. CDR1 is MNHEY, CDR2 SMNVEV, per germline (reference sequence). CDR3 length equals 14 residues. V gave up 3 bases and J gave up 6 bases; unmatched junction bases: 3. The chain links TRBV27 to TRBJ1-1; TRBD1 matches 11 bases. The material was CD4+ or CD8+ T cells sorted from blood, obtained in a trial of the OX40 agonist ivuxolimab. This TCR was sampled from an adult with an advanced solid tumor such as melanoma, head and neck, liver or kidney cancer. CDR3 amino acids: CASSLGTGGSEAFF. In DNA, the CDR3 is TGTGCCAGCAGTTTGGGGACAGGGGGGTCTGAAGCTTTCTTT.